A single sample is the source of the 5 T cell receptor beta chains below, sequenced in a study of blood T cell repertoires in COVID-19. The table came from immunoSEQ multiplex PCR; TCRdb's copy has only in-frame clones and leaves some out. There are approximately 86,000 clones in the sample; about 80% occur only once, and approximately 10% lies in the top ten. Sequenced sample: peripheral blood. These receptors all stem from a woman between 65 and 79 years old with acute or convalescent COVID-19.

The J gene is TRBJ2-2, the V gene TRBV19; D ambiguous. Per the germline V gene, CDR1 is LNHDA and CDR2 is SQIVND (reference sequence). CDR3 size: 13 residues. The V end lost 3 bases, the J end lost 6 bases, and 8 bases lay between the germline ends. CDR3 residues: CASSIVQAGELFF. CDR3 coding DNA: TGTGCCAGTAGTATTGTTCAGGCCGGGGAGCTGTTTTTT.

This chain uses TRBV6-6 with TRBJ2-7, with D maybe TRBD1 (5 bases). Per the germline V gene, CDR1 is MNHNY and CDR2 is SVGAGI (reference sequence). The V and J ends lost 7 bases and 5 bases respectively, with 21 bases between them. CDR3 length: 15 amino acids. CDR3 DNA: TGTGCCAGCACTGGGGCCCGCCAGGGCCCCCACGAGCAGTACTTC. Amino acid sequence: CASTGARQGPHEQYF.

The chain links TRBV5-1 to TRBJ1-3; 8 bases match TRBD1. V was pared by 3 bases and J by 3 bases, with 5 bases of the junction left unmatched. CDR1 is SGHRS, CDR2 YFSETQ, per germline. The CDR3 spans 15 residues. The CDR3 here is CASSYDRGVGNTIYF. CDR3 nucleotides: TGCGCCAGCAGCTACGACAGGGGCGTTGGAAACACCATATATTTT.

The rearrangement uses TRBV18 and TRBJ2-7; possible D gene TRBD2, 6 bases. CDR1 and CDR2 (germline): KGHSH, LQKENI. Trimming took 1 base from V and 0 from J, leaving 19 bases between them. The CDR3 contains 18 residues. CDR3 protein: CASSPLRSGALSSYEQYF. The CDR3 DNA reads as TGTGCCAGCTCACCACTAAGATCGGGAGCCCTGAGCTCCTACGAGCAGTACTTC.

CDR3 sequence reads: CASSWAGTGSEKLFF. CDR3 coding DNA: TGTGCCAGCAGTTGGGCCGGGACAGGGAGTGAAAAACTGTTTTTT. This rearrangement joins TRBV28 to TRBJ1-4; 9 nucleotides line up with TRBD1. CDR3 length equals 15 residues. V lost 4 bases and J lost 7; bases outside the gene matches: 7. Germline V CDR1 and CDR2: MDHEN, SYDVKM. Using reference TRBV28 and TRBJ1-4 for the parts outside the CDR3, the full variable domain is DVKVTQSSRYLVKRTGEKVFLECVQDMDHENMFWYRQDPGLGLRLIYFSYDVKMKEKGDIPEGYSVSREKKERFSLILESASTNQTSMYLCASSWAGTGSEKLFFGSGTQLSVL.